What follows are 27 T cell receptor beta chains derived from one specimen sequenced in a study of OX40 agonist ivuxolimab in advanced cancers. Assay used: immunoSEQ multiplex PCR; TCRdb lists only in-frame clones, some missing. The sample has about 99,000 clones; 90% to 95% are singletons. The sequencing used CD4+ or CD8+ T cells sorted from blood, collected in a trial of the OX40 agonist ivuxolimab. The origin of the receptors is an adult with an advanced solid tumor such as melanoma, head and neck, liver or kidney cancer.

V gene TRBV5-1 combines with J gene TRBJ2-3, with D unclear. Germline assignment: CDR1 SGHRS and CDR2 YFSETQ. The V gene lost 0 bases and the J gene lost 4 bases, with 15 bases spanning the gap. This CDR3 has 16 residues. This chain's CDR3 is CASSLVGPPPADTQYF. The CDR3 bases are TGCGCCAGCAGCTTGGTCGGGCCCCCCCCCGCAGATACGCAGTATTTT.

This chain links TRBV5-4 with TRBJ2-7; D ambiguous. The ends were cut back, 0 bases at V and 0 bases at J, with 10 bases in the middle. Germline lookup yields CDR1 SGHNT and CDR2 YYREEE (reference sequence). This CDR3 spans 15 amino acids. The CDR3 sequence: CASSLARTSSYEQYF. CDR3 bases: TGTGCCAGCAGCTTGGCGAGAACAAGCTCCTACGAGCAGTACTTC. Drawing the rest from reference TRBV5-4 and TRBJ2-7, the complete variable domain is ETGVTQSPTHLIKTRGQQVTLRCSSQSGHNTVSWYQQALGQGPQFIFQYYREEENGRGNFPPRFSGLQFPNYSSELNVNALELDDSALYLCASSLARTSSYEQYFGPGTRLTVT.

CDR3 residues: CASSYSQGPDTEAFF. The CDR3 nucleotides read TGTGCCAGCAGTTACTCACAGGGTCCGGACACTGAAGCTTTCTTT. The chain joins TRBV6-6 to TRBJ1-1; possible D gene TRBD1, 6 bases. Per germline, CDR1 MNHNY and CDR2 SVGAGI (reference sequence). This CDR3 is built from 15 residues. V lost 0 bases to trimming and J lost 3 bases, with 11 bases between them.

The chain combines TRBV9 with TRBJ2-2, with 7 bases lining up with TRBD1. The CDR3 covers 14 residues. Germline V CDR1 and CDR2: SGDLS, YYNGEE. V trimming: 4 bases; J trimming: 2 bases; junction bases outside the gene matches: 2. In nucleotides, the CDR3 is TGTGCCAGCAGCTCAGGGGGAAACACCGGGGAGCTGTTTTTT. The encoded protein is CASSSGGNTGELFF.

The V gene is TRBV18, the J gene TRBJ2-5; the match to TRBD2 covers 10 bases. Germline CDR1 KGHSH, CDR2 LQKENI. This CDR3 is 15 amino acids long. V shed 5 bases, J shed 1 base, and the junction held 4 bases outside the gene matches. The CDR3 coding sequence is TGTGCCAGCTCATCCGGGACTAGCGCCCAAGAGACCCAGTACTTC. It codes for CASSSGTSAQETQYF.

This clone was recorded once. This chain uses TRBV11-2 with TRBJ2-5; 8 nucleotides align to TRBD1. CDR1 is SGHAT and CDR2 is FQNNGV in the germline V gene. The CDR3 contains 16 residues. V was clipped by 5 bases and J by 2 bases; unmatched bases: 10. The CDR3 protein is CASSAARGPGQETQYF. The CDR3 bases are TGTGCCAGCAGCGCCGCCAGGGGGCCGGGACAAGAGACCCAGTACTTC.

The chain recombines TRBV7-2 with TRBJ2-4; maybe TRBD2 (5 bases). V was trimmed by 5 bases and J by 1 base, leaving 12 bases between them. There are 15 residues in the CDR3. Looked up from germline, CDR1 is SGHTA and CDR2 is FQGNSA. In nucleotides, the CDR3 is TGTGCCAGCAGCCTCCCCGGCGGGGCCAAAAACATTCAGTACTTC. Residues: CASSLPGGAKNIQYF.

The chain has TRBV19 and TRBJ2-1; unclear D gene. V was pared by 9 bases and J by 0 bases, with 9 bases between. The CDR3 loop spans 13 amino acids. The germline gives CDR1 LNHDA, CDR2 SQIVND (reference sequence). CDR3 loop: CASRRNSYNEQFF. The CDR3 nucleotides read TGTGCCAGCCGACGAAACTCCTACAATGAGCAGTTCTTC.

The chain carries TRBV5-1 and TRBJ2-7, with 12 positions matching TRBD2. From germline, CDR1 is SGHRS and CDR2 YFSETQ. V shed 0 bases and J 1 base; nucleotides not matched to a gene: 8. The CDR3 runs 18 residues. The CDR3 DNA reads TGCGCCAGCAGCTTGGCGTTTTCGACTAGCGGGAGATCCTACGAGCAGTACTTC. Residues: CASSLAFSTSGRSYEQYF.

The chain uses TRBV7-9 and TRBJ1-5; TRBD1 matches at 8 bases. The CDR3 consists of 15 residues. Germline loops: CDR1 SEHNR, CDR2 FQNEAQ (reference sequence). V was clipped by 7 bases and J by 4 bases; unmatched bases: 9. DNA of the CDR3: TGTGCCAGCACCGCCGGACAGGGTGAGAATCAGCCCCAGCATTTT. It specifies CASTAGQGENQPQHF.

This clone showed up just once. The genes are TRBV7-2 and TRBJ2-7; the D gene is possibly TRBD2 (6 bases). The ends were cut back, 2 bases at V and 1 base at J, with 12 bases in the middle. Germline assignment: CDR1 SGHTA and CDR2 FQGNSA. CDR3 length equals 15 residues. Here the CDR3 DNA reads TGTGCCAGCAGCTTACGGGCTAGCGAGTCCTACGAGCAGTACTTC. Its protein product is CASSLRASESYEQYF. The full variable domain, in which reference TRBV7-2 and TRBJ2-7 provide the parts outside the CDR3, is GAGVSQSPSNKVTEKGKDVELRCDPISGHTALYWYRQSLGQGLEFLIYFQGNSAPDKSGLPSDRFSAERTGGSVSTLTIQRTQQEDSAVYLCASSLRASESYEQYFGPGTRLTVT.

V and J are TRBV14 and TRBJ2-7; 8 bases match TRBD2. CDR1 and CDR2 (germline): SGHDN, FVKESK. This CDR3 spans 16 amino acids. The V segment lost 4 bases and the J segment 2 bases; nucleotides outside the gene matches: 10. The CDR3: CASSLAGSIRTYEQYF. The DNA of the CDR3 is TGTGCCAGCAGCCTAGCGGGATCTATCCGAACCTACGAGCAGTACTTC.

A note on this clone: One end of the junction is discordant with germline, which a read error may explain. CDR3 residues: CARSMSLGTRSGEQYF. The CDR3 bases are TGTGCCAGGAGTATGAGTCTGGGGACTAGGTCGGGCGAGCAGTACTTC. V gene TRBV19 combines with J gene TRBJ2-7; the match to TRBD2 covers 8 bases. There are 16 residues in the CDR3. The germline V gene has CDR1 LNHDA and CDR2 SQIVND (reference sequence). The full variable domain, rest sourced from reference TRBV19 and TRBJ2-7, is DGGITQSPKYLFRKEGQNVTLSCEQNLNHDAMYWYRQDPGQGLRLIYYSQIVNDFQKGDIAEGYSVSREKKESFPLTVTSAQKNPTAFYLCARSMSLGTRSGEQYFGPGTRLTVT.

The CDR3 DNA reads TGTGCCAGCAGCGTAGGAGGGGTGAACACCGGGGAGCTGTTTTTT. Its protein is CASSVGGVNTGELFF. The chain couples TRBV9 to TRBJ2-2; either TRBD1 or TRBD2 may fit D (5 bases each). The germline V and J ends were trimmed by 0 bases and 1 base, with 7 bases remaining between them. The CDR3 is 15 amino acids. The germline CDR1 and CDR2 sequences are SGDLS and YYNGEE. The full variable domain, in which reference TRBV9 and TRBJ2-2 provide the parts outside the CDR3, is DSGVTQTPKHLITATGQRVTLRCSPRSGDLSVYWYQQSLDQGLQFLIQYYNGEERAKGNILERFSAQQFPDLHSELNLSSLELGDSALYFCASSVGGVNTGELFFGEGSRLTVL.

This sequence joins TRBV5-4 and TRBJ2-7; D ambiguous. Deletions cut 0 bases from V and 4 bases from J, with 11 bases between. The CDR3 totals 14 residues. Per the germline V gene, CDR1 is SGHNT and CDR2 is YYREEE (reference sequence). The CDR3 bases are TGTGCCAGCAGCTTGGCCGTTCAGGTGTACGAGCAGTACTTC. Encoded protein: CASSLAVQVYEQYF.

The CDR3 coding sequence is TGTGCCAGCAGCCTAAGCGTAAGGGACGAAGCTTTCTTT. As protein: CASSLSVRDEAFF. The chain joins TRBV11-2 to TRBJ1-1, with D possibly being TRBD1 (5 bases). This CDR3 comprises 13 residues. CDR1 and CDR2 (germline): SGHAT, FQNNGV. The V and J ends lost 5 bases and 8 bases respectively, with 15 bases between them.

The chain carries TRBV7-6 and TRBJ2-7; D unresolved. The germline V gene encodes CDR1 SGHVS and CDR2 FNYEAQ. The CDR3 runs to 14 residues. V lost 1 base and J 4 bases, leaving 11 bases between the germline ends. The CDR3 DNA sequence: TGTGCCAGCAGCTTAGAGCCTTTAGGGTACGAGCAGTACTTC. This translates into CASSLEPLGYEQYF.

The chain recombines TRBV5-1 with TRBJ2-7; no reliable D call. Germline CDR1 and CDR2: SGHRS and YFSETQ. The CDR3 has 15 amino acids. Trimming shortened V by 0 bases and J by 6 bases, and 16 bases separated the two germline ends. The CDR3, as DNA: TGCGCCAGCAGCTTGGAGGCTGTCACCAGTACCGAGCAGTACTTC. Protein sequence: CASSLEAVTSTEQYF.

The V call is TRBV6-6, the J call TRBJ1-5; D ambiguous. The CDR3 totals 12 residues. Germline V gene lookup returns CDR1 MNHNY and CDR2 SVGAGI (reference sequence). The V and J ends lost 5 bases and 7 bases respectively, with 9 bases between them. In DNA, the CDR3 is TGTGCCAGCAGTCGCTCAGGACAGCCCCAGCATTTT. It yields the protein CASSRSGQPQHF.

The chain recombines TRBV29-1 with TRBJ2-1; 11 bases are shared with TRBD2. This CDR3 spans 13 amino acids. V dropped 4 bases and J dropped 6; count of bases not matched to a gene: 2. From germline, CDR1 is SQVTM and CDR2 ANQGSEA. CDR3 amino acids: CSVGLAGTNEQFF. DNA for the CDR3: TGCAGCGTTGGACTAGCGGGAACCAATGAGCAGTTCTTC.

The V and J genes are TRBV10-3 and TRBJ1-2, with 7 bases aligning to TRBD1. Trimming cost V 10 bases and J 0 bases; bases outside gene matches: 8. CDR3 length: 14 amino acids. CDR1 is ENHRY and CDR2 is SYGVKD in the germline V gene. CDR3 region: CATRRTGANYGYTF. CDR3 DNA sequence: TGTGCCACCAGGCGGACAGGCGCTAACTATGGCTACACCTTC.

V and J are TRBV4-3 and TRBJ2-5; 7 bases fit TRBD1. Germline V gene lookup returns CDR1 LGHNA and CDR2 YSLEER. The length of the CDR3 is 14 residues. Trimming at V came to 1 base and at J to 9 bases, leaving 8 bases not matched to a gene. The CDR3 nucleotides are TGCGCCAGCAGCCAAGTTCGACAGGGTGTCGCCCAGTACTTC. Amino acid sequence: CASSQVRQGVAQYF.

The rearrangement joins TRBV28 to TRBJ2-7, with D uncertain. V lost 1 base and J 0 bases, leaving 10 bases between the germline ends. Per the germline V gene, CDR1 is MDHEN and CDR2 is SYDVKM. CDR3 length equals 15 residues. CDR3 coding DNA: TGTGCCAGCAGTTTATCGACGCCCGGCTCCTACGAGCAGTACTTC. It encodes CASSLSTPGSYEQYF.

CDR3 in amino acids: CASSPLGQTQYF. The CDR3 DNA follows: TGTGCCAGCAGCCCCTTAGGCCAGACCCAGTACTTC. The genes are TRBV5-5 and TRBJ2-5; unclear D gene. The CDR3 runs 12 residues. The V gene's germline CDR1 is SGHKS and CDR2 YYEKEE (reference sequence). V was cut by 4 bases and J by 6 bases, with 10 bases left in between.

This clone has a single count. The chain is built from TRBV7-8 and TRBJ2-1; TRBD2 aligns across 11 bases. J gave up 1 base and V 1 base, and 9 bases lay outside the gene matches. CDR3 size: 19 residues. Germline CDR1 SGHVS, CDR2 FQNEAQ. CDR3 in DNA: TGTGCCAGCAGCTTAGATCTAGCGGGAGGACTAGCTTCCTACAATGAGCAGTTCTTC. Its translation: CASSLDLAGGLASYNEQFF.

The chain has TRBV6-5 and TRBJ1-2; a weak D match, TRBD1 (6 bases). Trimming shortened V by 8 bases and J by 4 bases, and 20 bases separated the two germline ends. CDR3 length: 15 amino acids. The germline gives CDR1 MNHEY, CDR2 SVGAGI. The CDR3 here is CASGGPTGSFYGYTF. CDR3 nucleotide sequence: TGTGCCAGCGGTGGTCCGACAGGATCCTTCTATGGCTACACCTTC.

The chain employs TRBV7-2 and TRBJ2-1; D not resolved. CDR3 size: 11 residues. The V end was cut by 1 base, the J end by 9 bases, with 4 bases between. Per the germline V gene, CDR1 is SGHTA and CDR2 is FQGNSA. This chain's CDR3 is CASSLELEQFF. CDR3 nucleotide sequence: TGTGCCAGCAGCTTAGAACTTGAGCAGTTCTTC.